This T cell receptor (beta chain) appears in the sequencing data of a study of blood T cell repertoires in COVID-19. Study summary: The study drew acute and convalescent COVID-19 samples from the United States, Italy and Spain.

The V and J ends lost 6 bases and 0 bases, in that order; junction bases with no gene match: 2. The germline gives CDR1 LNHDA, CDR2 SQIVND (reference sequence). The CDR3 consists of 15 residues. Study processing details: Quantification of nucleated cells was approximated via reference gene primer amplification. The method was immunoSEQ multiplex PCR; TCRdb's version includes in-frame clones alone and lacks a portion of them. The DNA was the basis for D and trimming; V, J and clone size are from that table. Of roughly 380,000 clones in the sample, 70% to 90% are singletons; the top ten hold about 1.4%.

This sequence joins TRBV19 and TRBJ2-1, with 10 bases identical to TRBD2. The TCR comes from a woman aged 40 to 50 with COVID-19, enrolled during active disease. Sequenced sample: peripheral blood. Here the CDR3 DNA reads TGTGCCAGTAGAACTAGCGGGGTCTCCTACAATGAGCAGTTCTTC. Its protein product is CASRTSGVSYNEQFF.